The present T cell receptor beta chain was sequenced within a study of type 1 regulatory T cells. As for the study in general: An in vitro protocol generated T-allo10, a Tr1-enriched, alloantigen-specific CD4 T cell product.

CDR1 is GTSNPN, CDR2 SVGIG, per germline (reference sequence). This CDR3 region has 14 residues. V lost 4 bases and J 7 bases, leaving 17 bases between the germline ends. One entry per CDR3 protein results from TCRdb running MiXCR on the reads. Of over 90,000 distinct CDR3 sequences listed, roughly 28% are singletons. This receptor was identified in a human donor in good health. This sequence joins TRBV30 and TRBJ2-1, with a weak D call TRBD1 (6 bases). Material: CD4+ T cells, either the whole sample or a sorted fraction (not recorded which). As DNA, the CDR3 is TGTGCCTGGATTCCCGCCGGGACACTAAATGAGCAGTTCTTC. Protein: CAWIPAGTLNEQFF.